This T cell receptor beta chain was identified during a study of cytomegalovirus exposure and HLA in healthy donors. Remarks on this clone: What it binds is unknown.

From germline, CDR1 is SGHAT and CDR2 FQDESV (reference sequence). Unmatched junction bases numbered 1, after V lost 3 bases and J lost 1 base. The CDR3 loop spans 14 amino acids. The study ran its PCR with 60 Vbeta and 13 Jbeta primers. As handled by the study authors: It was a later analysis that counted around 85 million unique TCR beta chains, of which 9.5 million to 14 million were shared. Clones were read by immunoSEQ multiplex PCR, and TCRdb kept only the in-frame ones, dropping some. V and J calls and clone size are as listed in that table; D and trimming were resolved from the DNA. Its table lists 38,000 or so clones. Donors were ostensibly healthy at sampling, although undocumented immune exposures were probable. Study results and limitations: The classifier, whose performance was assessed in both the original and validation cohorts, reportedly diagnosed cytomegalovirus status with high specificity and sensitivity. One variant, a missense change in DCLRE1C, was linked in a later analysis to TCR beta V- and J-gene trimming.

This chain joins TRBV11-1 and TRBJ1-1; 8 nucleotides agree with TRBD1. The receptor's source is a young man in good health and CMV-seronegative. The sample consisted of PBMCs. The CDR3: CASSFGTGNTEAFF. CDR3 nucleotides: TGTGCCAGCAGCTTTGGGACAGGGAACACTGAAGCTTTCTTT.